One T cell receptor (beta chain) is described in this entry. The CDR3 extends over 12 amino acids. Germline V gene lookup returns CDR1 MNHNY and CDR2 SVGAGI (reference sequence). The data were taken from a study of blood T cell repertoires in COVID-19. Method: immunoSEQ multiplex PCR; TCRdb's copy keeps in-frame clones and lacks some. Here the sample spans roughly 300,000 clones, about 86% being singletons. This chain links TRBV6-6 with TRBJ1-1; D is unclear. The specimen was peripheral blood. The TCR comes from a woman aged 55-75 years with active or convalescent COVID-19. CDR3 region: CGIRTTNTEAFF. In DNA form, the CDR3 reads TGTGGAATTCGGACTACGAACACTGAAGCTTTCTTT.